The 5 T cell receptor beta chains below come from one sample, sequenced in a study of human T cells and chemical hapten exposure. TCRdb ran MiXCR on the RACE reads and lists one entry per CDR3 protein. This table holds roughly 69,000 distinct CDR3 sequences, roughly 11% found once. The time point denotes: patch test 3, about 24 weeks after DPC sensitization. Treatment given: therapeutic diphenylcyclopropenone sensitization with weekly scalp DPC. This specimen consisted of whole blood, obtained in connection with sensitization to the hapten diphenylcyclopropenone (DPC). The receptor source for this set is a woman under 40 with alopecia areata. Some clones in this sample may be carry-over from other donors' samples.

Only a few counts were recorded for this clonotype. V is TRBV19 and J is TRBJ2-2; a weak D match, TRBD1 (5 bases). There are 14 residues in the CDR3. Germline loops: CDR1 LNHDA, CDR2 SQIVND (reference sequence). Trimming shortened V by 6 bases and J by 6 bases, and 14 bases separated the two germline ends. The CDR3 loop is CASSLQPGSGELFF. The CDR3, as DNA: TGTGCCAGTAGCCTCCAACCAGGGTCCGGGGAGCTGTTTTTT.

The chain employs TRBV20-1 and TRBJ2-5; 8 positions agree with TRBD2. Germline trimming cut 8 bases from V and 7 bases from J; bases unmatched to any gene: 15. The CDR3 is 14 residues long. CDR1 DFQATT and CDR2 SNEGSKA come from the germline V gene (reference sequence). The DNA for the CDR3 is TGCAGTCGAAACGGAGCGGGAGCGATCGGGACCCAGTACTTC. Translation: CSRNGAGAIGTQYF.

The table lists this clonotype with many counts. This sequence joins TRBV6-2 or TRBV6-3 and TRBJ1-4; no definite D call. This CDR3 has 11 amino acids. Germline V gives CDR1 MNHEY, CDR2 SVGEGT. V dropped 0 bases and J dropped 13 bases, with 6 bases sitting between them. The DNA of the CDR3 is TGTGCCAGCAGTTACTCGAATGGACTGTTTTTT. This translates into CASSYSNGLFF.

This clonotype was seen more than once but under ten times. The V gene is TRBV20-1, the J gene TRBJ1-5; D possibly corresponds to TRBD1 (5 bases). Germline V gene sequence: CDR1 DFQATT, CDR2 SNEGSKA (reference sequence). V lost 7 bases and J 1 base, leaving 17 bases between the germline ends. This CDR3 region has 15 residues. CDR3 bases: TGCAGTGTAGGAAGGGGTCTGGGGAGCAATCAGCCCCAGCATTTT. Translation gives CSVGRGLGSNQPQHF.

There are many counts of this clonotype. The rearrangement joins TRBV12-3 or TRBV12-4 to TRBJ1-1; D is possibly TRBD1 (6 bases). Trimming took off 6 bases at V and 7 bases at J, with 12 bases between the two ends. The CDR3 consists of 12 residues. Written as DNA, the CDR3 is TGTGCCAGCAGCCCTCAGGGGCGTGAAGCTTTCTTT. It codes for CASSPQGREAFF.